The text below deals with one T cell receptor beta chain. This receptor's antigen is unknown. The record has no base qualities; no much larger clone is one base away. The immunoSEQ Assay, a bias-controlled multiplex PCR, was used to amplify TCRbeta CDR3 regions from genomic DNA. On the authors' methods: Nucleated cell counts per sample were estimated from amplification of reference gene primers within the assay. To quantify the absolute abundance of each unique TCRbeta CDR3 rearrangement, sequence reads were collapsed and filtered. Productive Simpson clonality was computed per sample as the square root of Simpson's diversity index over productive rearrangements. Drawn from immuneACCESS, this table holds only the in-frame rearrangements with V and J called that TCRdb kept. Clones are partly lost; checked studies trace under half to an unresolved V gene and leave the rest unexplained. V, J and clone size are those of that table, while D and trimming were read from the DNA. The sample contains approximately 250,000 clones, roughly 84% of them found a single time. Jointly, the top ten make up approximately 1.4% of the sample.

This record belongs to a study of blood T cell repertoires in COVID-19 (dated by TCRdb to 2020 to 2021). For the wider study: The collaborator samples originated in the United States, Italy and Spain and spanned the acute and convalescent phases of COVID-19. The prospective study material was composed of cDNA or gDNA derived from T cells, B-cell-depleted T cells, or PBMCs. The dataset comprised deeply sampled blood TCRbeta repertoires from subjects exposed to, actively infected with, or recovered from COVID-19. The repertoires were released in a freely available public database intended as a resource for research on the immune response to SARS-CoV-2. Samples came from the ongoing ImmuneRACE study (first 160 participants) plus 1,254 subjects from 6 global collaborators. A de-identified subject ID, COVID-19 status, age in years and sex were almost always included in the sample metadata. Where HLA class I and class II types were available, the types were taken from metadata supplied by the sample provider, not from assay-based typing.

Paper-wide results and their limitations: Clinical and demographic metadata were provided uncurated, with the amount varying by source and participant.

Samples from volunteer blood donors who had recovered from COVID-19 were contributed by a second Seattle source. Collaborating institutions collected whole blood in K2EDTA tubes following their own protocols. For TCRbeta analysis, collaborator samples were shipped as frozen whole blood, as isolated PBMCs, or as DNA extracted from either sample type. The CDR3 numbers 14 residues from cysteine through phenylalanine. Here the CDR3 DNA is all that survives: 42 bases in frame from base 1. V is reduced by 5 bases and J by 8 bases, leaving a spacing of 19 bases between them. The germline V gene encodes CDR1 SGHVS and CDR2 FNYEAQ.

The rearranged segments are TRBV7-6 and TRBJ2-7; there is no confident call for the D gene. The material sequenced was peripheral blood. The source of this sequence is a woman aged 40 to 50 who had recovered from COVID-19. The CDR3 reads CASSPLGSPTKQYF. The DNA sequence reads TGTGCCAGCAGCCCCCTAGGCAGCCCTACGAAGCAGTACTTC. Joined to the reference TRBV7-6 and TRBJ2-7 proteins, this CDR3 gives the full variable domain: GAGVSQSPRYKVTKRGQDVALRCDPISGHVSLYWYRQALGQGPEFLTYFNYEAQQDKSGLPNDRFSAERPEGSISTLTIQRTEQRDSAMYRCASSPLGSPTKQYFGPGTRLTVT.